This entry describes one T cell receptor (beta chain). Its antigen is not identified. TCRdb reprocessed the 5' RACE reads via MiXCR and lists one record per CDR3 protein. The table lists 250,000 to 300,000 distinct CDR3 sequences, around 9.3% of them singletons. The data were obtained in a study of T cells after yellow fever vaccination. About the study: Preparing low-cell-number fractions relied on SMART-Seq v4 Ultra Low Input. Study-wide points: The secondary response was weaker but peaked faster, day 5 versus 15. Contamination of FACS-sorted repertoires by abundant clonotypes from the bulk population could occur. A small share of clonotypes appeared in both CD4 and CD8 compartments.

Germline values: CDR1 SGHNT, CDR2 YENEEA. This CDR3 is built from 17 residues. The V gene end was trimmed by 7 bases and the J gene end by 1 base; junction bases not matched to a gene: 9. The sample here was CD4+ T cells sorted from PBMCs, taken 5 days after the yellow fever booster vaccination. This receptor was identified in a man between 18 and 35 years old who received the YFV17D yellow fever vaccine. The chain combines TRBV11-3 with TRBJ2-1, with 11 bases aligning to TRBD2. CDR3 DNA sequence: TGTGCCAGCACTTCCCCTAGCGGGGGGTCGTCCTACAATGAGCAGTTCTTC. Translation: CASTSPSGGSSYNEQFF.